Below are 8 T cell receptor beta chains sequenced from a single sample in a study of blood T cell repertoires in COVID-19. The method was immunoSEQ multiplex PCR; TCRdb's version includes in-frame clones alone and lacks a portion of them. The sample has under 250,000 clones; 85% to 90% are singletons. Sequencing was done on a sample of peripheral blood. The source of these receptors is a man aged 45-65 years with COVID-19, enrolled during active disease.

This clone was observed once. CDR3 in amino acids: CATRQGSDTQYF. The CDR3 coding sequence is TGTGCCACCCGACAGGGTTCAGATACGCAGTATTTT. The V gene is TRBV2, the J gene TRBJ2-3, with TRBD1 matching over 7 bases. The CDR3 loop spans 12 amino acids. The germline gives CDR1 SNHLY, CDR2 FYNNEI. The V segment lost 10 bases and the J segment 4 bases; nucleotides outside the gene matches: 5.

As to this clone: The sample carries other DNA sequences with the same CDR3. In DNA form, the CDR3 reads TGTGCCTGGAGTCTGGGTGCGGGCGAGCAGTACTTC. Protein: CAWSLGAGEQYF. V and J are TRBV30 and TRBJ2-7, with D possibly being TRBD2 (5 bases). Per the germline V gene, CDR1 is GTSNPN and CDR2 is SVGIG (reference sequence). The ends were cut back, 2 bases at V and 6 bases at J, with 11 bases in the middle. The CDR3 consists of 12 residues.

This clone was recorded once. The CDR3 reads CASSRTGTGLSDTQYF. For the CDR3, the DNA is TGTGCCAGCAGCAGAACCGGGACAGGGTTGTCAGATACGCAGTATTTT. The chain recombines TRBV9 with TRBJ2-3; 9 nucleotides align to TRBD1. Germline CDR1 is SGDLS and CDR2 is YYNGEE. This CDR3 is built from 16 residues. J was trimmed by 4 bases and V by 4 bases; bases with no gene match: 10.

The V gene is TRBV18, the J gene TRBJ1-4; 7 nucleotides match TRBD1. Germline loops: CDR1 KGHSH, CDR2 LQKENI. CDR3 length: 15 residues. The V gene end was trimmed by 5 bases and the J gene end by 2 bases; junction bases not matched to a gene: 5. The DNA for the CDR3 is TGTGCCAGCTCAACGAGACAGGGTACTAATGAAAAACTGTTTTTT. Amino acid sequence: CASSTRQGTNEKLFF.

This chain links TRBV9 with TRBJ1-1; D uncertain. Germline CDR1 is SGDLS and CDR2 is YYNGEE. This CDR3 region has 15 residues. The germline V and J ends were trimmed by 2 bases and 0 bases, with 11 bases remaining between them. DNA for the CDR3: TGTGCCAGCAGCGTTGGAGGGATCATGAACACTGAAGCTTTCTTT. Translation gives CASSVGGIMNTEAFF.

The chain joins TRBV24-1 to TRBJ2-3; TRBD1 matches at 10 bases. V trimming: 3 bases; J trimming: 3 bases; junction bases outside the gene matches: 8. Per the germline V gene, CDR1 is KGHDR and CDR2 is SFDVKD. The CDR3 length is 17 residues. CDR3 nucleotide sequence: TGTGCCACCAGTGATAGACAGGGGGCCAGGCAGACAGATACGCAGTATTTT. The encoded protein is CATSDRQGARQTDTQYF.

The chain is built from TRBV10-3 and TRBJ2-1, with 9 nucleotides matching TRBD1. This CDR3 is 15 amino acids long. The germline V gene has CDR1 ENHRY and CDR2 SYGVKD. V shed 4 bases and J 7 bases; nucleotides not matched to a gene: 8. For the CDR3, the DNA is TGTGCCATCAGTGCTGGGGACAGGGCGAGTAATGAGCAGTTCTTC. It is translated as CAISAGDRASNEQFF.

The chain recombines TRBV6-5 with TRBJ1-5; D gene unclear. CDR1 is MNHEY, CDR2 SVGAGI, per germline. The CDR3 loop spans 15 amino acids. V was pared by 0 bases and J by 0 bases, with 6 bases between. The CDR3 nucleotides are TGTGCCAGCAGTTACTCGTCAGTTAGCAATCAGCCCCAGCATTTT. Protein sequence: CASSYSSVSNQPQHF.